This T cell receptor beta chain was captured in a study of blood T cell repertoires in COVID-19. Whole-study context: COVID-19 samples, acute and convalescent, were from the United States, Italy and Spain.

The CDR3 covers 11 residues. Germline loops: CDR1 SGHAT, CDR2 FQNNGV. J gave up 12 bases and V 1 base, and 0 bases lay outside the gene matches. Only in-frame clones appear in the TCRdb table, and some are missing; sequencing was by immunoSEQ multiplex PCR. The sample consists of 95,000 or so clones, around 87% of them appearing once. This clonotype originated in a human donor in a cohort sampled during active COVID-19. The chain carries TRBV11-2 and TRBJ2-4, with 7 bases lining up with TRBD1. The sequencing sample was made of peripheral blood. CDR3 in amino acids: CASSLGQGQYF. Written as DNA, the CDR3 is TGTGCCAGCAGCTTAGGACAGGGTCAGTACTTC.